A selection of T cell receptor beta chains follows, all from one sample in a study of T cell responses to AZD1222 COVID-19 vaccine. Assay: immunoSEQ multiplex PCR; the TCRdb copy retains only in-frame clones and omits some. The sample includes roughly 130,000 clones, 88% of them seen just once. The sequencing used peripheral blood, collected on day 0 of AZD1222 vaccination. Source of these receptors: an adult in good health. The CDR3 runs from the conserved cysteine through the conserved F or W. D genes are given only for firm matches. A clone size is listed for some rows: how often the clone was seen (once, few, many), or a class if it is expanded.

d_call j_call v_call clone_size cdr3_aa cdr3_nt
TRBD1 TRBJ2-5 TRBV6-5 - CATYQPGGQETQYF TGTGCCACCTACCAACCAGGGGGACAAGAGACCCAGTACTTC
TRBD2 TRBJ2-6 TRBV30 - CAWSPGGASGANVLTF TGTGCCTGGAGTCCGGGAGGGGCATCTGGGGCCAACGTCCTGACTTTC
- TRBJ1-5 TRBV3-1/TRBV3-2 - CASSHGSGGTSNQPQHF TGTGCCAGCAGCCATGGTAGTGGAGGGACGAGCAATCAGCCCCAGCATTTT
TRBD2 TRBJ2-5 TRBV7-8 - CASSRAGVGETQYF TGTGCCAGCAGCCGAGCGGGAGTGGGGGAGACCCAGTACTTC
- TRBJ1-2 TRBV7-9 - CASSNLGGFDYGYTF TGTGCCAGCAGCAACCTGGGGGGTTTTGACTATGGCTACACCTTC
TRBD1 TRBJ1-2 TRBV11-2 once CASSFPGQGTF TGTGCCAGCAGCTTCCCGGGACAGGGGACCTTC
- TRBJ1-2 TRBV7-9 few CASSLGGGGGYTF TGTGCCAGCAGCTTAGGGGGAGGTGGCGGCTACACCTTC
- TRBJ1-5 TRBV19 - CASSQTDSNQPQHF TGTGCCAGTAGTCAGACGGATAGCAATCAGCCCCAGCATTTT
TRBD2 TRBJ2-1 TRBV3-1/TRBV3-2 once CASSQAGTSGNEQFF TGTGCCAGCAGCCAAGCCGGGACTAGCGGGAATGAGCAGTTCTTC
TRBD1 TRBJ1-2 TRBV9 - CASSVGDRYGYTF TGTGCCAGCAGCGTAGGGGACAGATATGGCTACACCTTC
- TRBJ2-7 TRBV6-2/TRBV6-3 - CASSYSFEGISYEQYF TGTGCCAGCAGTTACTCGTTTGAGGGAATTTCCTACGAGCAGTACTTC
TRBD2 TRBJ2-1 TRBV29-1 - CSVRLAGGSYNEQFF TGCAGCGTACGACTAGCGGGAGGGTCTTACAATGAGCAGTTCTTC
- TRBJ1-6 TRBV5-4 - CASSLDQADDSPLHF TGTGCCAGCAGCTTGGATCAGGCAGATGATTCACCCCTCCACTTT
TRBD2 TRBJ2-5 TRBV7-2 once CASSLALAGGYQETQYF TGTGCCAGCAGCTTAGCACTAGCGGGGGGGTACCAAGAGACCCAGTACTTC
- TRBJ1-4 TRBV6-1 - CASSEQSVATNEKLFF TGTGCCAGCAGTGAACAGTCGGTTGCAACTAATGAAAAACTGTTTTTT
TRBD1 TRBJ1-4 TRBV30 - CAWSVGQGEEKLFF TGTGCCTGGAGTGTGGGACAGGGAGAAGAAAAACTGTTTTTT
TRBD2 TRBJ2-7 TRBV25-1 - CASSQRGGSLNYEQYF TGTGCCAGCAGTCAACGGGGCGGGAGCCTCAACTACGAGCAGTACTTC
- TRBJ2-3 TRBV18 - CASSPRASTDTQYF TGTGCCAGCTCACCCCGAGCCAGCACAGATACGCAGTATTTT
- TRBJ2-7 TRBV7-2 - CASSRRTTYEQYF TGTGCCAGCAGCCGGCGAACAACCTACGAGCAGTACTTC
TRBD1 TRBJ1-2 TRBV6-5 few CASRPAQGVYGYTF TGTGCCAGCCGACCCGCACAGGGGGTCTATGGCTACACCTTC
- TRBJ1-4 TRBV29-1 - CSARAPGGKNEKLFF TGCAGCGCCAGGGCACCGGGGGGCAAAAATGAAAAACTGTTTTTT
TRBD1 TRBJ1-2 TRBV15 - CATSREQGAALGYTF TGTGCCACCAGCAGAGAACAGGGGGCCGCCTTGGGCTACACCTTC
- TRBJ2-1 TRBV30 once CAWKAQGYNEQFF TGTGCCTGGAAAGCCCAAGGGTACAATGAGCAGTTCTTC
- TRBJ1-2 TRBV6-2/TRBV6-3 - CASSYVWGGSVDGYTF TGTGCCAGCAGTTACGTATGGGGAGGGTCCGTCGATGGCTACACCTTC
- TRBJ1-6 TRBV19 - CADLRVAEDSPLHF TGTGCCGACCTAAGGGTAGCCGAAGATTCACCCCTCCACTTT
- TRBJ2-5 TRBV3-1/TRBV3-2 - CASSQQSGQSQETQYF TGTGCCAGCAGCCAGCAATCCGGACAGAGCCAAGAGACCCAGTACTTC
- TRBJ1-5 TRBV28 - CASRPLNSNQPQHF TGTGCCAGCAGACCCCTGAATAGCAATCAGCCCCAGCATTTT
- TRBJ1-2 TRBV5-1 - CASGEESLYGYTF TGCGCCAGCGGCGAGGAATCCCTTTATGGCTACACCTTC
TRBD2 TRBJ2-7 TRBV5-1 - CASSLAAVAGQLAGAYEQYF TGCGCCAGCAGCTTGGCCGCTGTTGCAGGGCAACTAGCGGGAGCCTACGAGCAGTACTTC
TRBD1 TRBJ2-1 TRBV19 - CASSIDAGQGSSEQFF TGTGCCAGTAGTATAGATGCAGGACAGGGGTCAAGTGAGCAGTTCTTC
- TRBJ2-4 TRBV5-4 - CASSLDVGVAKNIQYF TGTGCCAGCAGCTTGGATGTGGGGGTAGCCAAAAACATTCAGTACTTC
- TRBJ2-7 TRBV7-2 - CASSLVVGSAEQYF TGTGCCAGCAGCTTAGTGGTAGGGAGCGCCGAGCAGTACTTC
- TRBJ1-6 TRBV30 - CAWSPDMATGSPLHF TGTGCCTGGAGCCCTGACATGGCAACGGGGTCACCCCTCCACTTT
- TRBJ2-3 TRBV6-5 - CASSSSISTDTQYF TGTGCCAGCAGTTCATCTATTAGCACAGATACGCAGTATTTT
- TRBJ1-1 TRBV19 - CASSIRAGGHNTEAFF TGTGCCAGTAGTATAAGGGCTGGGGGCCACAACACTGAAGCTTTCTTT
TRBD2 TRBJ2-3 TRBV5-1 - CASSFRGGASDTQYF TGCGCCAGCAGCTTTCGCGGGGGGGCCTCAGATACGCAGTATTTT
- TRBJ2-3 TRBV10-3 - CATGTSTDTQYF TGTGCCACCGGGACTAGCACAGATACGCAGTATTTT
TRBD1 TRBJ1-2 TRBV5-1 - CASSLGQGGGYTF TGCGCCAGCAGCTTGGGACAGGGTGGTGGCTACACCTTC
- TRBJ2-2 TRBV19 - CASSIGQANTGELFF TGTGCCAGTAGTATCGGGCAAGCGAACACCGGGGAGCTGTTTTTT
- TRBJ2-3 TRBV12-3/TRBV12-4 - CASSRTDTQYF TGTGCCAGCAGTCGGACAGATACGCAGTATTTT
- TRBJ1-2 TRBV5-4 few CASRTVANYGYTF TGTGCCAGCAGAACGGTAGCTAACTATGGCTACACCTTC
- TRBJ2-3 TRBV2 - CASRAGADTQYF TGTGCCAGCAGGGCAGGGGCAGATACGCAGTATTTT
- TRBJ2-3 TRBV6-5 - CATLSSRDTQYF TGTGCCACCCTAAGTAGCCGGGATACGCAGTATTTT
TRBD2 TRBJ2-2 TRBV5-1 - CASSPGAGGLTGELFF TGCGCCAGCAGCCCTGGCGCGGGGGGCCTCACCGGGGAGCTGTTTTTT
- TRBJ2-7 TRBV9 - CASSVDWASYEQYF TGTGCCAGCAGCGTAGATTGGGCGTCCTACGAGCAGTACTTC
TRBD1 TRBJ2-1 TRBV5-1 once CASSLVQGAYNEQFF TGCGCCAGCAGCTTGGTACAGGGGGCGTACAATGAGCAGTTCTTC
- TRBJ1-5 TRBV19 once CASSIRVANQPQHF TGTGCCAGTAGTATCAGGGTCGCTAATCAGCCCCAGCATTTT
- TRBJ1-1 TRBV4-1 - CASSQDPSGTEAFF TGCGCCAGCAGCCAGGACCCGTCGGGCACTGAAGCTTTCTTT
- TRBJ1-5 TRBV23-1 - CASRVGRGDNQPQHF TGCGCCAGCAGAGTGGGTAGGGGAGACAATCAGCCCCAGCATTTT
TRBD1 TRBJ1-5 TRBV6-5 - CASSPGQGNQPQHF TGTGCCAGCAGCCCCGGACAGGGTAATCAGCCCCAGCATTTT
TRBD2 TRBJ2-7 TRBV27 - CASSSKTAGGSYEQYF TGTGCCAGCAGTTCCAAGACAGCGGGGGGCTCCTACGAGCAGTACTTC